A single sample is the source of the 32 T cell receptor beta chains below, sequenced in a study of cytomegalovirus exposure and HLA in healthy donors. A multiplex PCR was run with 60 Vbeta primers and 13 Jbeta primers. Profiling relied on immunoSEQ multiplex PCR, and the TCRdb table lists in-frame clones only, not all of them. This table holds fewer than 150,000 clones, about 80% found once. The material sequenced was PBMCs. All receptors come from a man aged 40-50 years in good health and CMV-seronegative.

There are a few counts of this clone. The rearrangement links TRBV5-1 to TRBJ2-1, with 7 bases that match TRBD2. The V gene end was trimmed by 0 bases and the J gene end by 8 bases; junction bases not matched to a gene: 14. This CDR3 contains 17 residues. Germline V gives CDR1 SGHRS, CDR2 YFSETQ. Here the CDR3 DNA reads TGCGCCAGCAGCTTGGTCTGGCGGGGGTCCCTGGGTGATGAGCAGTTCTTC. Translation gives CASSLVWRGSLGDEQFF.

The gene calls are TRBV5-1 and TRBJ1-6; 7 nucleotides line up with TRBD1. Germline lookup yields CDR1 SGHRS and CDR2 YFSETQ. After removal of 4 bases from V and 7 bases from J, the junction contained 11 bases not matched to a gene. This CDR3 is 16 amino acids long. Here the CDR3 reads CASSTRDSLGNSPLHF. In nucleotides, the CDR3 is TGCGCCAGCAGCACCCGGGACAGCTTAGGAAATTCACCCCTCCACTTT.

The genes are TRBV28 and TRBJ2-3, with 10 bases that match TRBD2. Looked up from germline, CDR1 is MDHEN and CDR2 is SYDVKM. V lost 3 bases, J lost 2 bases, and 5 bases stayed unmatched. The CDR3 spans 16 residues. The CDR3 DNA reads TGTGCCAGCAGTTTTCTAGCGGGAGAACCCACAGATACGCAGTATTTT. It translates to CASSFLAGEPTDTQYF.

The chain joins TRBV18 to TRBJ1-2, with 10 bases matching TRBD1. The V segment lost 3 bases and the J segment 5 bases; nucleotides outside the gene matches: 6. Germline V gene sequence: CDR1 KGHSH, CDR2 LQKENI. This CDR3 comprises 15 residues. The CDR3 region has the DNA TGTGCCAGCTCACCCGCGGGACAGGGGATGTATGGCTACACCTTC. It is translated as CASSPAGQGMYGYTF.

This chain links TRBV28 with TRBJ2-1; possible D gene TRBD2, 5 bases. The CDR3 length is 15 residues. CDR1 and CDR2 (germline): MDHEN, SYDVKM. V lost 6 bases and J lost 2, with 14 bases in between. CDR3 in DNA: TGTGCCAGCAGGGTAGGTAGCGCAGCCTACAATGAGCAGTTCTTC. As protein: CASRVGSAAYNEQFF.

The sample holds a few counts of this clone. The J gene is TRBJ1-3, the V gene TRBV4-1, with 8 bases lining up with TRBD1. V gave up 1 base and J gave up 2 bases; unmatched junction bases: 7. CDR3 length: 17 residues. Germline loops: CDR1 MGHRA, CDR2 YSYEKL. The CDR3 reads CASSQGTGSSAGNTIYF. The CDR3 DNA is TGCGCCAGCAGCCAAGGGACAGGGAGTTCAGCTGGAAACACCATATATTTT.

The gene calls are TRBV7-3 and TRBJ2-7; D is perhaps TRBD2 (5 bases). The CDR3 runs 13 residues. The V gene lost 5 bases and the J gene lost 6 bases, with 14 bases spanning the gap. In germline, CDR1 is SGHTA, CDR2 FQGTGA. CDR3 amino acids: CASSRSPLGEQYF. The CDR3 bases are TGTGCCAGCAGCAGATCCCCACTAGGCGAGCAGTACTTC.

The CDR3 DNA follows: TGCAGCGTTGAAGAAGTCGACAGTCCTGTTGGCTATGGCTACACCTTC. As protein: CSVEEVDSPVGYGYTF. The chain has TRBV29-1 and TRBJ1-2; tentatively, D is TRBD1 (5 bases). Trimming cost V 0 bases and J 4 bases, with 18 bases left between them. In germline, CDR1 is SQVTM, CDR2 ANQGSEA. The CDR3 consists of 16 residues.

This clone was observed a handful of times. This chain links TRBV28 with TRBJ2-1; 9 bases fit TRBD2. CDR1 and CDR2 (germline): MDHEN, SYDVKM. The ends lost 6 bases at V and 7 bases at J; junction bases unmatched: 13. The CDR3 has 16 amino acids. CDR3: CASSSPQAGGRNEQFF. The CDR3 DNA reads TGTGCCAGCAGCTCTCCCCAAGCGGGGGGTAGGAATGAGCAGTTCTTC.

V usage is TRBV27 and J usage is TRBJ2-7, with a possible D match to TRBD2 (6 bases). This CDR3 has 18 amino acids. Germline V gives CDR1 MNHEY, CDR2 SMNVEV (reference sequence). The V gene lost 7 bases and the J gene lost 2 bases, with 27 bases spanning the gap. The CDR3: CASTLRAPASGSTYEQYF. For the CDR3, the DNA is TGTGCCAGCACCTTAAGGGCGCCCGCGAGCGGGTCCACCTACGAGCAGTACTTC.

This chain links TRBV19 with TRBJ2-7; 9 bases fit TRBD1. The germline CDR1 and CDR2 sequences are LNHDA and SQIVND (reference sequence). The CDR3 spans 14 residues. V trimming: 4 bases; J trimming: 2 bases; junction bases outside the gene matches: 3. CDR3 residues: CASSTGQGAYEQYF. The CDR3 coding sequence is TGTGCCAGTAGTACGGGACAGGGAGCCTACGAGCAGTACTTC. Variable domain in full (rest from reference TRBV19 and TRBJ2-7): DGGITQSPKYLFRKEGQNVTLSCEQNLNHDAMYWYRQDPGQGLRLIYYSQIVNDFQKGDIAEGYSVSREKKESFPLTVTSAQKNPTAFYLCASSTGQGAYEQYFGPGTRLTVT.

V gene TRBV2 combines with J gene TRBJ1-5; perhaps TRBD1 as D (5 bases). Germline-derived CDR1 and CDR2 are SNHLY and FYNNEI. The CDR3 is made up of 14 amino acids. V was trimmed by 11 bases and J by 0 bases, leaving 14 bases between them. The CDR3 sequence: CASGQGNSNQPQHF. The CDR3, as DNA: TGTGCCTCCGGCCAGGGTAATAGCAATCAGCCCCAGCATTTT.

This sequence joins TRBV27 and TRBJ1-5, with unresolved D. The CDR3 has 14 residues. The germline V gene has CDR1 MNHEY and CDR2 SMNVEV (reference sequence). V was clipped by 7 bases and J by 3 bases, with 13 bases between them. The chain's CDR3 is CASIFPGLNQPQHF. DNA of the CDR3: TGTGCCAGCATATTTCCCGGACTCAATCAGCCCCAGCATTTT.

The chain carries TRBV5-1 and TRBJ2-7; TRBD2 matches 7 bases. Germline loops: CDR1 SGHRS, CDR2 YFSETQ. Germline trimming cut 0 bases from V and 4 bases from J; bases unmatched to any gene: 10. The CDR3 is made up of 16 amino acids. The CDR3, as DNA: TGCGCCAGCAGCTTGGCCGCGTCTAGCGGTGGGTACGAGCAGTACTTC. Translation gives CASSLAASSGGYEQYF. Based on the CDR3 plus reference TRBV5-1 and TRBJ2-7, the full variable domain is KAGVTQTPRYLIKTRGQQVTLSCSPISGHRSVSWYQQTPGQGLQFLFEYFSETQRNKGNFPGRFSGRQFSNSRSEMNVSTLELGDSALYLCASSLAASSGGYEQYFGPGTRLTVT.

V and J are TRBV20-1 and TRBJ2-3; D unclear. This CDR3 is 11 amino acids long. Germline CDR1 and CDR2: DFQATT and SNEGSKA (reference sequence). Trimming cost V 1 base and J 6 bases, with 5 bases left between them. The CDR3 here is CSARGRDTQYF. The CDR3 bases are TGCAGTGCTAGAGGGCGGGATACGCAGTATTTT.

The gene calls are TRBV7-9 and TRBJ1-4, with D tentatively TRBD1 (5 bases). The germline V and J ends were trimmed by 5 bases and 8 bases, with 15 bases remaining between them. The germline CDR1 and CDR2 sequences are SEHNR and FQNEAQ (reference sequence). The CDR3 is 14 residues long. CDR3 loop: CASSPGEGQEKLFF. The DNA for the CDR3 is TGTGCCAGCAGCCCTGGGGAGGGGCAAGAAAAACTGTTTTTT.

V and J are TRBV28 and TRBJ1-5; D is uncertain. Between the trimmed V and J ends, which lost 3 bases and 6 bases, there was a span of 12 bases. This CDR3 is built from 14 residues. The germline V gene encodes CDR1 MDHEN and CDR2 SYDVKM. The CDR3 DNA reads TGTGCCAGCAGTTTCCCGGGTATGAGTCAGCCCCAGCATTTT. This translates into CASSFPGMSQPQHF.

The chain has TRBV28 and TRBJ2-7, with 7 bases matching TRBD1. The CDR3 sequence is 15 residues long. In germline, CDR1 is MDHEN, CDR2 SYDVKM. The ends lost 7 bases at V and 4 bases at J; junction bases unmatched: 13. The CDR3, as DNA: TGTGCCAGCACCAAAACCGGGACAGCCAATTACGAGCAGTACTTC. This gives the protein CASTKTGTANYEQYF.

The chain employs TRBV28 and TRBJ2-5; TRBD1 might be the D (6 bases). With 3 bases removed from V and 3 bases from J, the gap between germline ends came to 8 bases. Germline lookup yields CDR1 MDHEN and CDR2 SYDVKM. CDR3 length: 13 amino acids. The CDR3 region is CASSFGQKETQYF. In DNA, the CDR3 is TGTGCCAGCAGTTTCGGACAGAAAGAGACCCAGTACTTC.

The chain joins TRBV6-8 to TRBJ2-3; TRBD1 matches 7 bases. J gave up 3 bases and V 5 bases, and 8 bases lay outside the gene matches. Per the germline V gene, CDR1 is MNHGY and CDR2 is SAAAGT. The CDR3 is made up of 15 amino acids. In DNA, the CDR3 is TGTGCCAGCAGTCTGACAGGGAGAGGGACAGATACGCAGTATTTT. Amino acid sequence: CASSLTGRGTDTQYF.

The chain combines TRBV19 with TRBJ1-5, with 7 bases matching TRBD1. This CDR3 has 17 residues. The V segment lost 3 bases and the J segment 1 base; nucleotides outside the gene matches: 9. Germline V gene data show CDR1 as LNHDA and CDR2 as SQIVND (reference sequence). Here the CDR3 reads CASSMSDRAVSNQPQHF. The CDR3 DNA reads as TGTGCCAGTAGTATGTCAGACAGGGCTGTCAGCAATCAGCCCCAGCATTTT.

The rearrangement uses TRBV19 and TRBJ1-5; tentative D call: TRBD1 (5 bases). Germline CDR1 is LNHDA and CDR2 is SQIVND (reference sequence). The V gene lost 3 bases and the J gene lost 4 bases, with 7 bases spanning the gap. This CDR3 has 13 amino acids. The CDR3 protein is CASSMTANQPQHF. CDR3 DNA sequence: TGTGCCAGTAGTATGACAGCTAATCAGCCCCAGCATTTT.

This chain links TRBV30 with TRBJ2-5; maybe TRBD1 (7 bases). This CDR3 is built from 13 residues. The V end was cut by 2 bases, the J end by 3 bases, with 10 bases between. From germline, CDR1 is GTSNPN and CDR2 SVGIG (reference sequence). The CDR3 DNA reads TGTGCCTGGAGTCGGGGGACAGAAGAGACCCAGTACTTC. Encoded protein: CAWSRGTEETQYF.

This rearrangement joins TRBV5-1 to TRBJ1-5; TRBD1 might be the D (6 bases). The CDR3 runs to 14 residues. The germline gives CDR1 SGHRS, CDR2 YFSETQ. Trimming cost V 4 bases and J 3 bases, with 11 bases left between them. CDR3 nucleotides: TGCGCCAGCAGCCCACAGGGATACAATCAGCCCCAGCATTTT. Amino acids: CASSPQGYNQPQHF.

Points on this clone: Given the absence of the conserved phenylalanine or tryptophan at the CDR3 end, a read error is likely. The chain joins TRBV18 to TRBJ2-3, with 7 bases aligning to TRBD2. J was trimmed by 2 bases and V by 3 bases; bases with no gene match: 8. CDR1 is KGHSH, CDR2 LQKENI, per germline. This CDR3 has 16 amino acids. CDR3 amino acids: CASSPTSASLTDTQYV. The CDR3 bases are TGTGCCAGCTCACCTACTAGCGCCTCACTCACAGATACGCAGTATGTT.

V usage is TRBV2 and J usage is TRBJ1-2, with a tentative D call TRBD1 (6 bases). CDR3 length: 13 amino acids. Germline CDR1 reads SNHLY; CDR2 reads FYNNEI. V gave up 6 bases and J gave up 8 bases, with 16 bases separating them. This chain's CDR3 is CASRDGQTGGYTF. The CDR3 DNA reads as TGTGCCAGCAGGGACGGACAGACCGGGGGCTACACCTTC.

J is TRBJ2-7 and V is TRBV28; weak D call: TRBD1 (6 bases). Trimming left V 5 bases short and J 2 bases short, with 19 bases between. The CDR3 runs to 16 residues. Looked up from germline, CDR1 is MDHEN and CDR2 is SYDVKM. The CDR3 nucleotides read TGTGCCAGCAGTCAGGGGACGGGACCGATCACCTACGAGCAGTACTTC. As protein: CASSQGTGPITYEQYF. The entire variable domain, with the rest obtained from reference TRBV28 and TRBJ2-7, is as follows: DVKVTQSSRYLVKRTGEKVFLECVQDMDHENMFWYRQDPGLGLRLIYFSYDVKMKEKGDIPEGYSVSREKKERFSLILESASTNQTSMYLCASSQGTGPITYEQYFGPGTRLTVT.

The CDR3 DNA sequence: TGTGCCAGCAGTGCCCAGGGTGCTACCGTGGTCGATGAGCAGTTCTTC. Encoded protein: CASSAQGATVVDEQFF. This sequence joins TRBV6-1 and TRBJ2-1; tentatively, D is TRBD1 (5 bases). This CDR3 has 16 amino acids. Germline CDR1 and CDR2: MNHNS and SASEGT. V lost 4 bases to trimming and J lost 8 bases, with 21 bases between them.

The rearrangement uses TRBV18 and TRBJ2-1; tentatively, D is TRBD1 (5 bases). Germline assignment: CDR1 KGHSH and CDR2 LQKENI. Trimming pared 0 bases from V and 6 bases from J, leaving 9 bases between. The CDR3 has 14 amino acids. The chain's CDR3 is CASSPPGQGNEQFF. DNA of the CDR3: TGTGCCAGCTCACCACCGGGGCAGGGCAATGAGCAGTTCTTC.

The gene calls are TRBV9 and TRBJ2-7; D not resolved. CDR1 SGDLS and CDR2 YYNGEE come from the germline V gene. Trimming took off 0 bases at V and 0 bases at J, with 10 bases between the two ends. CDR3 size: 15 residues. The CDR3 here is CASSVVADSSYEQYF. The CDR3 DNA reads as TGTGCCAGCAGCGTAGTTGCGGATAGCTCCTACGAGCAGTACTTC.

V and J are TRBV7-2 and TRBJ2-7, with 12 bases aligning to TRBD2. Germline CDR1 SGHTA, CDR2 FQGNSA. The CDR3 consists of 15 residues. The V segment lost 5 bases and the J segment 5 bases; nucleotides outside the gene matches: 7. The CDR3 bases are TGTGCCAGCAGCGCTAAGGGACTAGCGGGCAACGAGCAGTACTTC. Protein: CASSAKGLAGNEQYF.

The chain recombines TRBV5-8 with TRBJ2-1; TRBD1 matches 7 bases. V lost 2 bases, J lost 5 bases, and 7 bases stayed unmatched. This CDR3 has 15 amino acids. The germline CDR1 and CDR2 sequences are SGHTS and YDEGEE. The CDR3: CASSFGRQGHNEQFF. CDR3 sequence (DNA): TGTGCCAGCAGCTTCGGCCGACAGGGCCACAATGAGCAGTTCTTC.